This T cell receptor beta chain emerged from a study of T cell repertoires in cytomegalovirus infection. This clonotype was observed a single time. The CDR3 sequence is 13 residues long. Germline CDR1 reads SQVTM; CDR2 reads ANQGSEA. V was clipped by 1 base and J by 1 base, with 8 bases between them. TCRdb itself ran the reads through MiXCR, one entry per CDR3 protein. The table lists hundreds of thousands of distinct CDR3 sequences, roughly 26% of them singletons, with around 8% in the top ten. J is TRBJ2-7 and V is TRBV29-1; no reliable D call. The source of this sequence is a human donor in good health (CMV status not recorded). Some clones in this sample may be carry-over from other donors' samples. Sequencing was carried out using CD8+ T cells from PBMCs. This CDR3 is CSVEVEWSYEQYF. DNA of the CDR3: TGCAGCGTTGAAGTGGAGTGGTCCTACGAGCAGTACTTC.